A selection of T cell receptor beta chains follows, all from one sample in a study of blood T cell repertoires in COVID-19. Sequencing used immunoSEQ multiplex PCR; TCRdb keeps in-frame clones, though not all of them. The repertoire holds approximately 300,000 clones, with over 75% as singletons. The material sequenced was peripheral blood. The source is a woman in her twenties or thirties with COVID-19, enrolled during active disease. The conserved cysteine and the conserved F or W are not part of the CDR3 here. Fields, in order: V gene, D gene, J gene, CDR3 protein. A D gene is named only where the DNA matches it firmly.

V gene: TRBV23-1
D gene: NA
J gene: TRBJ2-7
CDR3 protein: ASSHPEQGITYEQY

V gene: TRBV28
D gene: TRBD2
J gene: TRBJ2-1
CDR3 protein: ASGLAGANEQF

V gene: TRBV6-6
D gene: TRBD1
J gene: TRBJ1-3
CDR3 protein: ASTAGQDAGNTIY

V gene: TRBV6-6
D gene: NA
J gene: TRBJ2-4
CDR3 protein: ASSNRAGAKNIQY

V gene: TRBV6-5
D gene: NA
J gene: TRBJ2-4
CDR3 protein: ASSYVRDRNIQY

V gene: TRBV15
D gene: TRBD1
J gene: TRBJ2-7
CDR3 protein: ATAIGQASSYEQY

V gene: TRBV18
D gene: TRBD1
J gene: TRBJ1-2
CDR3 protein: ASSAGTGHGYT

V gene: TRBV5-1
D gene: TRBD2
J gene: TRBJ2-2
CDR3 protein: ASSSPGLAPTGELF

V gene: TRBV6-5
D gene: NA
J gene: TRBJ1-2
CDR3 protein: ASSRGNYGYT

V gene: TRBV11-3
D gene: TRBD2
J gene: TRBJ2-1
CDR3 protein: ASSTRTSGAGNEQF

V gene: TRBV5-1
D gene: TRBD1
J gene: TRBJ1-2
CDR3 protein: ASSPGQGYYGYT

V gene: TRBV5-4
D gene: NA
J gene: TRBJ2-7
CDR3 protein: ASSLFQGYEQY

V gene: TRBV10-3
D gene: NA
J gene: TRBJ1-1
CDR3 protein: AISGGAPRSTEAF

V gene: TRBV2
D gene: TRBD2
J gene: TRBJ2-3
CDR3 protein: ATRRSGLSTDTQY

V gene: TRBV6-5
D gene: TRBD1
J gene: TRBJ1-6
CDR3 protein: ATISHGTGGSPLH

V gene: TRBV3-1/TRBV3-2
D gene: NA
J gene: TRBJ2-7
CDR3 protein: ASSQDLPSSYEQY

V gene: TRBV7-3
D gene: NA
J gene: TRBJ2-2
CDR3 protein: ASSLGGPTGELF